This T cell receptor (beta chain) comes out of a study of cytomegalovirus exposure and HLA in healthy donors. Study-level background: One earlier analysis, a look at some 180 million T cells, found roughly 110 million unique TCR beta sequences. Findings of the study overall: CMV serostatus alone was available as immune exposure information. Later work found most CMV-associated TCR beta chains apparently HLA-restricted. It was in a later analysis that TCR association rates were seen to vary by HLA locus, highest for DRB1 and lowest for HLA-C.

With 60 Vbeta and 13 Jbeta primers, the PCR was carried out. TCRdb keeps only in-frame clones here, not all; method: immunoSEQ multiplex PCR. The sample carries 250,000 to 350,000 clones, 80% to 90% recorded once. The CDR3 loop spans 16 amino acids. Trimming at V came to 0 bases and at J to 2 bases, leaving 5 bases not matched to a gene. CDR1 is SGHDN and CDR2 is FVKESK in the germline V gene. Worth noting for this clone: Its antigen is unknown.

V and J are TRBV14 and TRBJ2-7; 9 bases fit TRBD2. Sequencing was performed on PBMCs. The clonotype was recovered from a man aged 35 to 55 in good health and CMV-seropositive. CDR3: CASSQEEAGGPYEQYF. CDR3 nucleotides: TGTGCCAGCAGCCAAGAGGAAGCGGGAGGCCCCTACGAGCAGTACTTC.